Below, 22 T cell receptor beta chains from the same sample are listed, as sequenced in a study of T cells after yellow fever vaccination. TCRdb passed the 5' RACE reads through MiXCR, listing each CDR3 protein once. In the table there are more than 350,000 distinct CDR3 sequences, under 14% of which are singletons. Material: PBMCs, obtained on the day of the first yellow fever vaccination. Source of these receptors: a man in his late teens or twenties who received the YFV17D yellow fever vaccine.

There are many counts of this clonotype. This rearrangement joins TRBV7-2 to TRBJ2-3, with TRBD2 identical over 9 bases. V lost 4 bases and J lost 8; bases outside the gene matches: 7. The CDR3 loop spans 14 amino acids. Germline V lookup: CDR1 SGHTA, CDR2 FQGNSA. For the CDR3, the DNA is TGTGCCAGCAGCTCTGAGCGGGGGGTCCGTACGCAGTATTTT. Encoded protein: CASSSERGVRTQYF.

The table lists this clonotype with a few counts. The rearrangement joins TRBV7-8 to TRBJ1-3; D is uncertain. In germline, CDR1 is SGHVS, CDR2 FQNEAQ. The CDR3 extends over 14 amino acids. V lost 4 bases and J 0 bases, leaving 7 bases between the germline ends. CDR3 nucleotides: TGTGCCAGCAGCTACGTGTTCTCTGGAAACACCATATATTTT. This encodes CASSYVFSGNTIYF. Based on the CDR3 plus reference TRBV7-8 and TRBJ1-3, the full variable domain is GAGVSQSPRYKVAKRGQDVALRCDPISGHVSLFWYQQALGQGPEFLTYFQNEAQLDKSGLPSDRFFAERPEGSVSTLKIQRTQQEDSAVYLCASSYVFSGNTIYFGEGSWLTVV.

This clonotype was seen only a few times. This chain connects TRBV10-3 to TRBJ2-1; no clear D. This CDR3 contains 12 residues. Germline V gene lookup returns CDR1 ENHRY and CDR2 SYGVKD. Trimming pared 2 bases from V and 9 bases from J, leaving 8 bases between. The CDR3 DNA reads TGTGCCATCAGTGAGGGGGAAGGTGAGCAGTTCTTC. The encoded protein is CAISEGEGEQFF.

This clonotype has only a few counts. The CDR3 DNA follows: TGCGCCAGCAGCCTAGGACAGGGCCCCAGTCAGCCCCAGCATTTT. This codes for CASSLGQGPSQPQHF. V is TRBV5-1 and J is TRBJ1-5; TRBD1 matches at 8 bases. After removal of 4 bases from V and 6 bases from J, the junction contained 9 bases not matched to a gene. This CDR3 comprises 15 residues. In germline, CDR1 is SGHRS, CDR2 YFSETQ.

This clonotype has a single count. The CDR3 is CASSYLSMGSYGYTF. In DNA form, the CDR3 reads TGTGCCAGCAGTTATCTCTCAATGGGGTCCTATGGCTACACCTTC. This chain uses TRBV6-2 or TRBV6-3 with TRBJ1-2; D not resolved. Trimming left V 3 bases short and J 4 bases short, with 15 bases between. Germline V gene lookup returns CDR1 MNHEY and CDR2 SVGEGT. CDR3 size: 15 residues.

The rearrangement joins TRBV12-3 or TRBV12-4 to TRBJ1-3; D possibly corresponds to TRBD1 (5 bases). The CDR3 runs 15 residues. Trimming pared 2 bases from V and 3 bases from J, leaving 11 bases between. The CDR3 region has the DNA TGTGCCAGCAGTTTACGGGGGTTCGTTGGAAACACCATATATTTT. Protein product: CASSLRGFVGNTIYF.

The chain joins TRBV7-9 to TRBJ1-2; unclear D gene. The V end was cut by 3 bases, the J end by 3 bases, with 8 bases between. Germline V gene sequence: CDR1 SEHNR, CDR2 FQNEAQ (reference sequence). CDR3 size: 13 residues. In nucleotides, the CDR3 is TGTGCCAGCAGCTTGCAAGATTACTATGGCTACACCTTC. This translates into CASSLQDYYGYTF.

This chain connects TRBV5-6 to TRBJ2-1; 8 bases are a match to TRBD1. This CDR3 spans 15 amino acids. With 3 bases clipped from V and 7 bases from J, the junction kept 9 bases outside the gene matches. The germline gives CDR1 SGHDT, CDR2 YYEEEE. This CDR3 is CASSWGDRGANEQFF. In DNA form, the CDR3 reads TGTGCCAGCAGCTGGGGAGACAGGGGAGCGAATGAGCAGTTCTTC.

This clonotype has more than one count but fewer than ten. The gene calls are TRBV6-1 and TRBJ2-1; D gene ambiguous. The CDR3 is made up of 14 amino acids. Trimming cost V 2 bases and J 6 bases, with 11 bases left between them. CDR1 MNHNS and CDR2 SASEGT come from the germline V gene. The CDR3 DNA reads as TGTGCCAGCAGTGAACGCCTATCTGCCAATGAGCAGTTCTTC. This translates into CASSERLSANEQFF.

This clonotype was seen a few times. V gene TRBV12-3 or TRBV12-4 combines with J gene TRBJ2-3, with D unresolved. Trimming left V 2 bases short and J 1 base short, with 16 bases between. The CDR3 has 17 amino acids. As DNA, the CDR3 is TGTGCCAGCAGTTTACCCCTGGTTGGCGGCGGCACAGATACGCAGTATTTT. This gives the protein CASSLPLVGGGTDTQYF.

The chain couples TRBV4-1 to TRBJ1-1, with D tentatively TRBD1 (5 bases). Germline assignment: CDR1 MGHRA and CDR2 YSYEKL. The ends were cut back, 1 base at V and 6 bases at J, with 15 bases in the middle. This CDR3 region has 15 residues. In DNA, the CDR3 is TGCGCCAGCAGCCAAGGCCCAGGCCGGGGGGCTGAAGCTTTCTTT. It is translated as CASSQGPGRGAEAFF.

This clonotype appeared a few times. The V gene is TRBV6-5, the J gene TRBJ2-7; 7 bases line up with TRBD1. J gave up 2 bases and V 4 bases, and 8 bases lay outside the gene matches. This CDR3 is 15 amino acids long. Germline CDR1 reads MNHEY; CDR2 reads SVGAGI. The CDR3 protein is CASSSTGLVAYEQYF. The CDR3 bases are TGTGCCAGCAGTTCGACAGGGCTGGTCGCCTACGAGCAGTACTTC.

This clonotype has a handful of counts. This sequence joins TRBV29-1 and TRBJ1-1, with D possibly matching TRBD1 (5 bases). This CDR3 comprises 15 residues. Germline values: CDR1 SQVTM, CDR2 ANQGSEA. Trimming left V 4 bases short and J 0 bases short, with 15 bases between. The CDR3 here is CSVVRDGRLNTEAFF. As DNA, the CDR3 is TGCAGCGTTGTACGGGACGGAAGATTGAACACTGAAGCTTTCTTT.

The chain carries TRBV29-1 and TRBJ2-1, with TRBD2 matching over 7 bases. The CDR3 is made up of 16 amino acids. The germline CDR1 and CDR2 sequences are SQVTM and ANQGSEA. The ends lost 1 base at V and 4 bases at J; junction bases unmatched: 10. CDR3 nucleotide sequence: TGCAGCGTTGAAGGGGGGGGGGTTACAAGTTACAATGAGCAGTTCTTC. Translated, it gives CSVEGGGVTSYNEQFF.

V is TRBV19 and J is TRBJ1-2; D is ambiguous. The V gene's germline CDR1 is LNHDA and CDR2 SQIVND (reference sequence). The CDR3 has 11 residues. Deletions cut 5 bases from V and 3 bases from J, with 4 bases between. CDR3 coding DNA: TGTGCCAGTAGTGCCTACTATGGCTACACCTTC. Translation: CASSAYYGYTF.

This clonotype was counted many times. J is TRBJ2-5 and V is TRBV4-3, with 10 bases that match TRBD1. The J segment lost 2 bases and the V segment lost 2 bases, leaving 8 bases of the junction unmatched. The CDR3 runs to 17 residues. Germline V gene lookup returns CDR1 LGHNA and CDR2 YSLEER. This CDR3 reads CASSQTWGTGVQETQYF. DNA of the CDR3: TGCGCCAGCAGCCAAACCTGGGGGACAGGGGTACAAGAGACCCAGTACTTC.

This clonotype was seen a handful of times. V gene TRBV3-1 combines with J gene TRBJ1-1; no clear D gene. Germline V lookup: CDR1 LGHDT, CDR2 YNNKEL (reference sequence). Between the trimmed V and J ends, which lost 1 base and 5 bases, there was a span of 8 bases. The CDR3 has 13 amino acids. The CDR3 reads CASSQGIPTEAFF. DNA of the CDR3: TGTGCCAGCAGCCAAGGGATACCAACTGAAGCTTTCTTT.

This clonotype was counted ten times or more. V is TRBV9 and J is TRBJ2-2; D is ambiguous. The V end lost 4 bases, the J end lost 2 bases, and 0 bases lay between the germline ends. The CDR3 length is 11 residues. Germline V gene sequence: CDR1 SGDLS, CDR2 YYNGEE. DNA of the CDR3: TGTGCCAGCAGCAACACCGGGGAGCTGTTTTTT. This translates into CASSNTGELFF.

The sample holds a few counts of this clonotype. This chain uses TRBV5-4 with TRBJ2-7, with 8 positions matching TRBD1. The germline gives CDR1 SGHNT, CDR2 YYREEE (reference sequence). V shed 5 bases, J shed 6 bases, and the junction held 13 bases outside the gene matches. The CDR3 length is 15 residues. The CDR3, as DNA: TGTGCCAGCAGACCATCCCCGGACAGGGCGTTCGAGCAGTACTTC. The encoded protein is CASRPSPDRAFEQYF.

The V and J genes are TRBV15 and TRBJ2-5; D not resolved. V was cut by 1 base and J by 5 bases, with 5 bases left in between. The CDR3 is made up of 12 amino acids. CDR1 LNHNV and CDR2 YYDKDF come from the germline V gene (reference sequence). DNA of the CDR3: TGTGCCACCAGCAGAGGGTTCGAGACCCAGTACTTC. Protein: CATSRGFETQYF.

CDR3 loop: CASSLTGSGGGELFF. CDR3 sequence (DNA): TGTGCCAGCAGTCTAACAGGTTCGGGAGGAGGGGAGCTGTTTTTT. The gene calls are TRBV27 and TRBJ2-2; 7 bases fit TRBD2. V lost 5 bases to trimming and J lost 8 bases; unmatched junction nucleotides: 11. The CDR3 totals 15 residues. Per the germline V gene, CDR1 is MNHEY and CDR2 is SMNVEV (reference sequence).

This clonotype has only a few counts. CDR3 nucleotides: TGTGCCAGCAGCTTGCTAGTAACTGAAGCTTTCTTT. This gives the protein CASSLLVTEAFF. J is TRBJ1-1 and V is TRBV5-6; D not certain. CDR1 is SGHDT and CDR2 is YYEEEE in the germline V gene. The CDR3 extends over 12 amino acids. Trimming removed 1 base from V and 5 bases from J, with 6 bases in between.